Presented here are 25 T cell receptor beta chains from one specimen sequenced in a study of blood T cell repertoires in COVID-19. Libraries were prepared by immunoSEQ multiplex PCR; TCRdb keeps only in-frame clonotypes and omits some of them. Counted here are about 190,000 clones, 65% to 85% occurring once; the ten biggest clones make up roughly 3.2%. The material sequenced was PBMCs or T cells enriched from blood (not recorded which). These receptors originate from a woman aged 25 to 45 who had recovered from COVID-19.

The rearrangement uses TRBV19 and TRBJ1-5; TRBD1 agrees at 8 bases. Trimming removed 4 bases from V and 2 bases from J; junction bases left unmatched: 13. The CDR3 runs to 18 residues. The germline V gene has CDR1 LNHDA and CDR2 SQIVND (reference sequence). This CDR3 is CASSRALQGAWGNQPQHF. CDR3 bases: TGTGCCAGTAGTAGAGCCCTCCAGGGGGCTTGGGGCAATCAGCCCCAGCATTTT.

The J gene is TRBJ1-3, the V gene TRBV7-2; 7 nucleotides match TRBD1. The CDR3 covers 15 residues. CDR1 and CDR2 from the germline V gene are SGHTA and FQGNSA. Trimming at V came to 2 bases and at J to 5 bases, leaving 6 bases not matched to a gene. The CDR3 reads CASSLRDSMRNTIYF. The CDR3 DNA is TGTGCCAGCAGCTTACGGGACAGTATGCGAAACACCATATATTTT.

The chain is built from TRBV7-2 and TRBJ1-3, with D uncertain. The germline gives CDR1 SGHTA, CDR2 FQGNSA. This CDR3 region has 14 residues. V shed 2 bases and J shed 4 bases, with 9 bases lying between them. CDR3 bases: TGTGCCAGCAGCTTAAACCCCGCGGGAAACACCATATATTTT. Translated: CASSLNPAGNTIYF.

The chain uses TRBV4-1 and TRBJ1-6; TRBD1 might be the D (5 bases). CDR1 is MGHRA, CDR2 YSYEKL, per germline. The V gene lost 4 bases and the J gene lost 2 bases, with 9 bases spanning the gap. CDR3 length: 15 residues. The CDR3 DNA follows: TGCGCCAGCAGCCCGGGGGGACCCTATAATTCACCCCTCCACTTT. Its protein product is CASSPGGPYNSPLHF.

The chain combines TRBV6-4 with TRBJ2-7, with 9 bases that match TRBD2. Looked up from germline, CDR1 is MRHNA and CDR2 is SNTAGT. V lost 4 bases to trimming and J lost 2 bases; unmatched junction nucleotides: 6. This CDR3 is built from 15 residues. CDR3 sequence (DNA): TGTGCCAGCAGTGCTAAGCGGGGGGATCCCTACGAGCAGTACGTC. It specifies CASSAKRGDPYEQYV.

V usage is TRBV2 and J usage is TRBJ1-5; tentatively, D is TRBD1 (6 bases). The V end lost 6 bases, the J end lost 5 bases, and 11 bases lay between the germline ends. There are 13 residues in the CDR3. In germline, CDR1 is SNHLY, CDR2 FYNNEI. The CDR3 DNA follows: TGTGCCAGCAGACAGGGAAAAGATCAGCCCCAGCATTTT. Translating it yields CASRQGKDQPQHF.

This clone was picked up a small number of times. DNA of the CDR3: TGTGCCAGCAGCCAAGGTCAGGCGAACAATGAGCAGTTCTTC. It specifies CASSQGQANNEQFF. The rearrangement uses TRBV3-1 (or the pseudogene TRBV3-2) and TRBJ2-1; D is unresolved. V lost 1 base and J 5 bases, leaving 9 bases between the germline ends. The length of the CDR3 is 14 residues. Germline assignment: CDR1 LGHDT and CDR2 YNNKEL (reference sequence).

This clone was found a few times. The V gene is TRBV28, the J gene TRBJ1-1; D is unresolved. This CDR3 comprises 13 residues. CDR1 is MDHEN and CDR2 is SYDVKM in the germline V gene. Trimming shortened V by 5 bases and J by 5 bases, and 12 bases separated the two germline ends. The CDR3 here is CASSGARRTEAFF. The CDR3 DNA follows: TGTGCCAGCAGTGGCGCCCGGAGAACTGAAGCTTTCTTT.

The rearrangement joins TRBV6-5 to TRBJ2-7; D is possibly TRBD1 (5 bases). Germline V gene lookup returns CDR1 MNHEY and CDR2 SVGAGI. V shed 2 bases and J shed 3 bases, with 8 bases lying between them. CDR3 size: 13 residues. In DNA, the CDR3 is TGTGCCAGCAGTTACAGGGGCTACTACGAGCAGTACTTC. Protein product: CASSYRGYYEQYF.

The rearrangement links TRBV7-9 to TRBJ1-2; 7 bases line up with TRBD1. Germline-derived CDR1 and CDR2 are SEHNR and FQNEAQ (reference sequence). The CDR3 contains 16 residues. The ends lost 5 bases at V and 1 base at J; junction bases unmatched: 10. This CDR3 reads CASSPGRDSVNYGYTF. CDR3 DNA: TGTGCCAGCAGCCCGGGACGGGACAGCGTTAACTATGGCTACACCTTC. Together with reference TRBV7-9 and TRBJ1-2, the CDR3 gives the full variable domain: DTGVSQNPRHKITKRGQNVTFRCDPISEHNRLYWYRQTLGQGPEFLTYFQNEAQLEKSRLLSDRFSAERPKGSFSTLEIQRTEQGDSAMYLCASSPGRDSVNYGYTFGSGTRLTVV.

V usage is TRBV11-2 and J usage is TRBJ2-3; perhaps TRBD2 as D (6 bases). In germline, CDR1 is SGHAT, CDR2 FQNNGV. This CDR3 contains 13 residues. With 4 bases removed from V and 8 bases from J, the gap between germline ends came to 13 bases. The CDR3 spells CASSSRTRGTQYF. CDR3 nucleotide sequence: TGTGCCAGCAGCTCAAGGACGCGGGGTACGCAGTATTTT.

This chain links TRBV13 with TRBJ2-4; weak D call: TRBD1 (6 bases). The CDR3 is 17 amino acids. From germline, CDR1 is PRHDT and CDR2 FYEKMQ (reference sequence). The V end was cut by 2 bases, the J end by 0 bases, with 14 bases between. Written as DNA, the CDR3 is TGTGCCAGCAGCTTATCCGGACAGATTCAAGCCAAAAACATTCAGTACTTC. Its protein is CASSLSGQIQAKNIQYF.

CDR3 loop: CASSRRKVGPNSPLHF. The CDR3 DNA reads TGTGCCAGCAGCCGCAGGAAGGTGGGGCCTAATTCACCCCTCCACTTT. The chain recombines TRBV3-1 (or the pseudogene TRBV3-2) with TRBJ1-6; possibly TRBD1 for D (5 bases). The V end was cut by 4 bases, the J end by 6 bases, with 16 bases between. The CDR3 totals 16 residues. Germline-derived CDR1 and CDR2 are LGHDT and YNNKEL (reference sequence).

This chain connects TRBV28 to TRBJ1-2; the D is unclear. The CDR3 is made up of 16 amino acids. Trimming took off 4 bases at V and 0 bases at J, with 15 bases between the two ends. The germline V gene encodes CDR1 MDHEN and CDR2 SYDVKM. The CDR3 region has the DNA TGTGCCAGCAGTTCCACCCCCGGGGATTCTAACTATGGCTACACCTTC. Translation: CASSSTPGDSNYGYTF.

This clone was seen a few times. V usage is TRBV5-1 and J usage is TRBJ2-2; TRBD2 matches at 11 bases. Germline CDR1 SGHRS, CDR2 YFSETQ. The CDR3 is 17 amino acids. With V trimmed by 4 bases and J by 1 base, 6 bases remained unmatched. CDR3 in DNA: TGCGCCAGCAGCGTGGTAACTAGCGGGAGGAACACCGGGGAGCTGTTTTTT. It translates to CASSVVTSGRNTGELFF.

The chain employs TRBV3-1 (or the pseudogene TRBV3-2) and TRBJ1-2; 7 nucleotides line up with TRBD1. Trimming at V came to 0 bases and at J to 1 base, leaving 8 bases not matched to a gene. Looked up from germline, CDR1 is LGHDT and CDR2 is YNNKEL (reference sequence). There are 17 residues in the CDR3. The CDR3, as DNA: TGTGCCAGCAGCCAAGAACCACAGGGGCACTATAACTATGGCTACACCTTC. Its translation is CASSQEPQGHYNYGYTF.

The chain carries TRBV6-5 and TRBJ1-4, with 7 bases aligning to TRBD1. The V gene end was trimmed by 2 bases and the J gene end by 4 bases; junction bases not matched to a gene: 4. CDR3 length: 15 amino acids. CDR1 is MNHEY and CDR2 is SVGAGI in the germline V gene. The CDR3 protein is CASSYIRQGNEKLFF. The CDR3 coding sequence is TGTGCCAGCAGTTACATCAGACAGGGTAATGAAAAACTGTTTTTT.

The genes are TRBV5-4 and TRBJ1-1; D ambiguous. The V gene lost 4 bases and the J gene lost 1 base, with 5 bases spanning the gap. The germline V gene has CDR1 SGHNT and CDR2 YYREEE (reference sequence). The CDR3 sequence is 12 residues long. The CDR3 DNA follows: TGTGCCAGCAGCCCCAAGAACACTGAAGCTTTCTTT. Amino acid sequence: CASSPKNTEAFF. Using reference TRBV5-4 and TRBJ1-1 for the parts outside the CDR3, the full variable domain is ETGVTQSPTHLIKTRGQQVTLRCSSQSGHNTVSWYQQALGQGPQFIFQYYREEENGRGNFPPRFSGLQFPNYSSELNVNALELDDSALYLCASSPKNTEAFFGQGTRLTVV.

V and J are TRBV6-4 and TRBJ2-3; possibly TRBD2 for D (5 bases). The CDR3 has 15 residues. V was pared by 6 bases and J by 0 bases, with 13 bases between. The V gene's germline CDR1 is MRHNA and CDR2 SNTAGT. The CDR3 nucleotides are TGTGCCAGCAGCCGGACTTCTGCTAGCACAGATACGCAGTATTTT. Protein sequence: CASSRTSASTDTQYF.

The chain uses TRBV30 and TRBJ2-7; TRBD2 might be the D (5 bases). This CDR3 is built from 17 residues. The V and J ends lost 0 bases and 1 base respectively, with 19 bases between them. Germline V gives CDR1 GTSNPN, CDR2 SVGIG (reference sequence). CDR3 in amino acids: CAWSVMSPNRGSYEQYF. CDR3 nucleotides: TGTGCCTGGAGTGTAATGAGTCCCAACAGAGGGTCCTACGAGCAGTACTTC.

This clone was seen only a few times. The chain links TRBV5-4 to TRBJ2-1; 9 positions match TRBD2. The germline V gene encodes CDR1 SGHNT and CDR2 YYREEE (reference sequence). The length of the CDR3 is 14 residues. The V and J ends lost 1 base and 4 bases, in that order; junction bases with no gene match: 0. The CDR3 region is CASSLLAGYNEQFF. Here the CDR3 DNA reads TGTGCCAGCAGCTTGCTAGCGGGATACAATGAGCAGTTCTTC.

This clone was seen a few times. The V gene is TRBV5-1, the J gene TRBJ1-2, with D possibly TRBD1 on 5 matching bases. Germline loops: CDR1 SGHRS, CDR2 YFSETQ. The V and J ends lost 5 bases and 6 bases respectively, with 11 bases between them. The CDR3 runs 12 residues. The CDR3 loop is CASSPGGHGYTF. The CDR3, as DNA: TGCGCCAGCAGTCCGGGGGGACATGGCTACACCTTC.

The CDR3 region is CASTPDGGGTEAFF. The DNA of the CDR3 is TGTGCCAGCACCCCCGATGGGGGGGGGACTGAAGCTTTCTTT. This chain uses TRBV6-5 with TRBJ1-1, with a tentative D call TRBD1 (5 bases). The ends were cut back, 7 bases at V and 5 bases at J, with 17 bases in the middle. Looked up from germline, CDR1 is MNHEY and CDR2 is SVGAGI. The CDR3 has 14 residues.

The gene calls are TRBV19 and TRBJ1-1; weak D call: TRBD1 (5 bases). The CDR3 contains 13 residues. Germline lookup yields CDR1 LNHDA and CDR2 SQIVND (reference sequence). V was clipped by 3 bases and J by 4 bases, with 9 bases between them. The DNA of the CDR3 is TGTGCCAGTAGTATGGGGGGGGGCACTGAAGCTTTCTTT. Translating gives CASSMGGGTEAFF.

This clone came up once. The V gene is TRBV27, the J gene TRBJ1-6; D gene ambiguous. V shed 3 bases and J shed 6 bases, with 9 bases lying between them. Germline V gene lookup returns CDR1 MNHEY and CDR2 SMNVEV (reference sequence). The CDR3 totals 14 residues. Here the CDR3 reads CASSFLAANSPLHF. The CDR3 region has the DNA TGTGCCAGCAGTTTTTTGGCCGCTAATTCACCCCTCCACTTT.